These 28 T cell receptor beta chains originate from one sample sequenced in a study of chemoradiotherapy in HPV16-positive cancers. This table comes from immunoSEQ multiplex PCR, and its TCRdb copy is limited to in-frame clones, with some not included. The repertoire has 12,000 or so clones, 86% of them found once; the top ten carry around 2.8%. This specimen consisted of blood, obtained from a patient who underwent chemoradiotherapy. Every receptor here comes from a human donor with HPV-associated anogenital cancer.

The J gene is TRBJ1-6, the V gene TRBV19; D is possibly TRBD1 (6 bases). V shed 5 bases and J shed 7 bases, with 15 bases lying between them. Looked up from germline, CDR1 is LNHDA and CDR2 is SQIVND (reference sequence). The CDR3 spans 15 residues. CDR3 DNA sequence: TGTGCCAGTAGTGCCGAGGGGGGCGGCAATTCACCCCTCCACTTT. Its protein is CASSAEGGGNSPLHF.

This sequence joins TRBV5-1 and TRBJ2-3; 9 nucleotides align to TRBD2. The CDR3 has 16 amino acids. Germline CDR1 reads SGHRS; CDR2 reads YFSETQ. V was pared by 1 base and J by 2 bases, with 5 bases of the junction left unmatched. CDR3 residues: CASSLFAGGPTDTQYF. The CDR3 DNA sequence: TGCGCCAGCAGCTTGTTTGCGGGGGGGCCCACAGATACGCAGTATTTT.

The chain combines TRBV11-2 with TRBJ2-5; no clear D gene. Germline-derived CDR1 and CDR2 are SGHAT and FQNNGV. The CDR3 extends over 14 amino acids. The V gene lost 1 base and the J gene lost 3 bases, with 9 bases spanning the gap. The CDR3 loop is CASSLVGSEETQYF. The CDR3 DNA is TGTGCCAGCAGCTTAGTTGGGTCCGAAGAGACCCAGTACTTC.

The chain recombines TRBV14 with TRBJ1-4, with TRBD1 identical over 7 bases. Germline V CDR1 and CDR2: SGHDN, FVKESK. After removal of 4 bases from V and 5 bases from J, the junction contained 4 bases not matched to a gene. The CDR3 length is 14 residues. In nucleotides, the CDR3 is TGTGCCAGCAGCCGGGCAGGGGGGAATGAAAAACTGTTTTTT. Its protein is CASSRAGGNEKLFF.

The V call is TRBV5-1, the J call TRBJ2-2, with D perhaps given as TRBD1 or TRBD2 (6 bases each). Germline CDR1 and CDR2: SGHRS and YFSETQ. V shed 3 bases and J shed 1 base, with 19 bases lying between them. The CDR3 runs 18 residues. The CDR3 DNA follows: TGCGCCAGCAGCTACCTGGGGGCGGGAACCATGAACACCGGGGAGCTGTTTTTT. This encodes CASSYLGAGTMNTGELFF.

This clone appeared a single time. The chain links TRBV7-2 to TRBJ1-6, with D perhaps matching TRBD1 (5 bases). The V end lost 2 bases, the J end lost 10 bases, and 9 bases lay between the germline ends. The CDR3 is made up of 13 amino acids. Germline values: CDR1 SGHTA, CDR2 FQGNSA. CDR3 DNA: TGTGCCAGCAGCTTATCGACAGCCTCACCCCTCCACTTT. This gives the protein CASSLSTASPLHF.

The chain employs TRBV12-5 and TRBJ2-7, with 7 nucleotides matching TRBD1. V lost 1 base, J lost 5 bases, and 2 bases stayed unmatched. The CDR3 is 13 residues long. The germline gives CDR1 LGHNT, CDR2 FRNRAP. The CDR3 bases are TGTGCTAGTGGTTTGGGACAGGGCCACGAGCAGTACTTC. Its translation is CASGLGQGHEQYF. The whole variable domain, filled in from reference TRBV12-5 and TRBJ2-7, reads DARVTQTPRHKVTEMGQEVTMRCQPILGHNTVFWYRQTMMQGLELLAYFRNRAPLDDSGMPKDRFSAEMPDATLATLKIQPSEPRDSAVYFCASGLGQGHEQYFGPGTRLTVT.

V gene TRBV21-1 combines with J gene TRBJ1-5. TRBV21-1 is reported as a pseudogene. The CDR3 is 17 residues long. The CDR3 bases are TGTGCCAGCAGCAAAAAGCGGAGGACGGTCTATTGTGAGCCCCAGCATTTT. This encodes CASSKKRRTVYCEPQHF.

This chain links TRBV19 with TRBJ1-5; D not resolved. V lost 6 bases to trimming and J lost 4 bases, with 13 bases between them. The CDR3 contains 14 residues. Germline V gene lookup returns CDR1 LNHDA and CDR2 SQIVND (reference sequence). CDR3 sequence (DNA): TGTGCCAGTAGGAGGGAGCGGGATAATCAGCCCCAGCATTTT. Its protein is CASRRERDNQPQHF.

This chain links TRBV9 with TRBJ2-5; 7 nucleotides line up with TRBD2. Germline-derived CDR1 and CDR2 are SGDLS and YYNGEE. The V gene end was trimmed by 5 bases and the J gene end by 2 bases; junction bases not matched to a gene: 6. This CDR3 is 14 amino acids long. CDR3 nucleotides: TGTGCCAGCAGTGGCCTGGGACTACAAGAGACCCAGTACTTC. It encodes CASSGLGLQETQYF.

DNA of the CDR3: TGTGCCTGGAGTGTAGATTCAGGGGCCCAAGGCTACACCTTC. This translates into CAWSVDSGAQGYTF. The rearrangement links TRBV30 to TRBJ1-2; possibly TRBD1 for D (6 bases). V was shortened by 0 bases and J by 8 bases, with 16 bases between the two germline ends. The CDR3 runs 14 residues. Germline V gene lookup returns CDR1 GTSNPN and CDR2 SVGIG (reference sequence).

This rearrangement joins TRBV1 to TRBJ2-5; the table calls TRBD2, which could not be checked here. TRBV1 is described as a pseudogene. This CDR3 contains 16 residues. This chain's CDR3 is CTSSQDPRGLRETQYF. CDR3 DNA: TGCACCAGCAGCCAAGATCCCCGAGGCCTTCGAGAGACCCAGTACTTC.

This chain connects TRBV6-1 to TRBJ1-1, with a tentative D call TRBD1 (6 bases). The CDR3 has 11 amino acids. V was shortened by 5 bases and J by 10 bases, with 11 bases between the two germline ends. Germline V lookup: CDR1 MNHNS, CDR2 SASEGT. The CDR3 protein is CASSLGGRAFF. The CDR3 DNA follows: TGTGCCAGCAGTCTGGGGGGGCGAGCTTTCTTT.

This chain uses TRBV5-1 with TRBJ1-1; D is ambiguous. V lost 0 bases and J 4 bases, leaving 7 bases between the germline ends. CDR3 length: 13 amino acids. Looked up from germline, CDR1 is SGHRS and CDR2 is YFSETQ. Written as DNA, the CDR3 is TGCGCCAGCAGCTTGGGACGAACCACTGAAGCTTTCTTT. Amino acids: CASSLGRTTEAFF.

The rearrangement joins TRBV6-5 to TRBJ2-5, with D possibly TRBD1 on 5 matching bases. Germline-derived CDR1 and CDR2 are MNHEY and SVGAGI. The V end was cut by 2 bases, the J end by 5 bases, with 12 bases between. CDR3 length: 14 amino acids. The CDR3 reads CASSYGQGMETQYF. CDR3 coding DNA: TGTGCCAGCAGTTACGGGCAGGGTATGGAGACCCAGTACTTC.

J is TRBJ2-1 and V is TRBV9; D is unclear. V lost 3 bases, J lost 8 bases, and 9 bases lay in between. In germline, CDR1 is SGDLS, CDR2 YYNGEE. CDR3 size: 12 residues. This CDR3 reads CASSGSLDEQFF. The CDR3 region has the DNA TGTGCCAGCAGCGGATCGCTGGATGAGCAGTTCTTC.

The chain uses TRBV5-1 and TRBJ2-1, with D maybe TRBD1 (5 bases). Trimming took off 0 bases at V and 0 bases at J, with 7 bases between the two ends. Germline V gene lookup returns CDR1 SGHRS and CDR2 YFSETQ. The CDR3 has 15 residues. CDR3: CASSLVTGSYNEQFF. As DNA, the CDR3 is TGCGCCAGCAGCTTGGTAACAGGCTCCTACAATGAGCAGTTCTTC.

This clone was counted a single time. The chain joins TRBV6-1 to TRBJ2-1; TRBD2 is a possible D gene (5 bases). The V gene lost 7 bases and the J gene lost 7 bases, with 8 bases spanning the gap. This CDR3 has 11 residues. The germline gives CDR1 MNHNS, CDR2 SASEGT. The chain's CDR3 is CASTIANEQFF. CDR3 nucleotide sequence: TGTGCCAGCACCATAGCGAATGAGCAGTTCTTC.

The chain carries TRBV6-5 and TRBJ1-2, with D maybe TRBD1 (5 bases). The V end was cut by 8 bases, the J end by 8 bases, with 12 bases between. The CDR3 is made up of 11 amino acids. Germline loops: CDR1 MNHEY, CDR2 SVGAGI. The CDR3 loop is CASFRAGGYTF. CDR3 DNA sequence: TGTGCCAGCTTCAGGGCGGGGGGCTACACCTTC.

This chain joins TRBV9 and TRBJ2-1, with TRBD2 as a possible D gene (7 bases). Per the germline V gene, CDR1 is SGDLS and CDR2 is YYNGEE. V lost 6 bases, J lost 0 bases, and 16 bases lay in between. The CDR3 has 16 residues. The CDR3 DNA follows: TGTGCCAGCACCCAGGAGGGGGGGTCCTCCTACAATGAGCAGTTCTTC. This encodes CASTQEGGSSYNEQFF.

The CDR3 here is CASSTRMGSGANVLTF. CDR3 in DNA: TGTGCCAGCTCCACGAGGATGGGCTCTGGGGCCAACGTCCTGACTTTC. This sequence joins TRBV18 and TRBJ2-6; D is uncertain. The length of the CDR3 is 16 residues. V lost 6 bases to trimming and J lost 0 bases, with 12 bases between them. CDR1 and CDR2 from the germline V gene are KGHSH and LQKENI.

This rearrangement joins TRBV5-1 to TRBJ2-1; D is undetermined. Trimming removed 4 bases from V and 0 bases from J, with 11 bases in between. CDR3 length: 15 amino acids. Germline V CDR1 and CDR2: SGHRS, YFSETQ. The DNA for the CDR3 is TGCGCCAGCAGCCCCGACTTCAGCTCCTACAATGAGCAGTTCTTC. Its translation: CASSPDFSSYNEQFF.

V gene TRBV9 combines with J gene TRBJ1-1; D possibly corresponds to TRBD1 (6 bases). The CDR3 runs to 14 residues. V gave up 1 base and J gave up 0 bases, with 7 bases separating them. From germline, CDR1 is SGDLS and CDR2 YYNGEE. This CDR3 reads CASSVSGVNTEAFF. CDR3 nucleotides: TGTGCCAGCAGCGTATCAGGGGTGAACACTGAAGCTTTCTTT.

The chain is built from TRBV5-4 and TRBJ2-5; tentatively, D is TRBD2 (5 bases). The J call may be incorrect, as the DNA end agrees better with TRBJ2-7. CDR3 length equals 13 residues. Germline CDR1 SGHNT, CDR2 YYREEE (reference sequence). Written as DNA, the CDR3 is TGTGCCAGCAGCTTCGGGGTCAACTACGAGCAGTACTTC. This sequence encodes CASSFGVNYEQYF.

The rearrangement links TRBV15 to TRBJ2-7; no clear D. Per the germline V gene, CDR1 is LNHNV and CDR2 is YYDKDF (reference sequence). CDR3 size: 15 residues. V was trimmed by 3 bases and J by 5 bases, leaving 17 bases between them. The DNA of the CDR3 is TGTGCCACCAGCAGGAACCGGCCTCTCGGCGACGAGCAGTACTTC. Encoded protein: CATSRNRPLGDEQYF.

This clone was recorded only once. V gene TRBV5-6 combines with J gene TRBJ1-5; no reliable D call. Trimming left V 1 base short and J 5 bases short, with 10 bases between. Germline lookup yields CDR1 SGHDT and CDR2 YYEEEE. There are 14 residues in the CDR3. In DNA form, the CDR3 reads TGTGCCAGCAGCTTGTCAGGAAAGGATCAGCCCCAGCATTTT. As protein: CASSLSGKDQPQHF.

As DNA, the CDR3 is TGTGCCAGCAGCTTTCGGACAGGGGGCGTATATGAGCAGTTCTTC. This translates into CASSFRTGGVYEQFF. The J gene is TRBJ2-1, the V gene TRBV7-9; 11 nucleotides line up with TRBD1. CDR1 is SEHNR and CDR2 is FQNEAQ in the germline V gene (reference sequence). After removal of 3 bases from V and 8 bases from J, the junction contained 6 bases not matched to a gene. CDR3 length: 15 amino acids.

In its sample, this clone was seen a few times. The chain combines TRBV11-2 with TRBJ2-7; a weak D match, TRBD1 (6 bases). Per the germline V gene, CDR1 is SGHAT and CDR2 is FQNNGV. The CDR3 loop spans 14 amino acids. Trimming left V 3 bases short and J 0 bases short, with 9 bases between. CDR3 region: CASSFGDNSYEQYF. The CDR3 bases are TGTGCCAGCAGCTTTGGGGACAACTCCTACGAGCAGTACTTC.